Listed below are T cell receptor beta chains from one sample, sequenced in a study of vaccination and CD4 T cells after COVID-19. TCRdb re-called the PCR reads with MiXCR, one entry per CDR3 protein. Of over 10,000 distinct CDR3 sequences in the sample, more than 35% were seen once. These TCRs are of unknown antigen specificity. Source: CD4+ T cells from blood, cultured in vitro, taken after SARS-CoV-2 vaccination. The receptors derive from a human donor who had recovered from COVID-19. CDR3s include the opening cysteine and the closing phenylalanine or tryptophan. The order of the fields is V gene, clone size, J gene, D gene, CDR3 DNA, CDR3 protein. D genes are given only for firm matches. Some rows have no size entry. The others give once, few or many, or a class for an expanded clone.

TRBV19	.	TRBJ2-2	.	TGTGCCAGTACTGGCCAGCTTAACACCGGGGAGCTGTTTTTT	CASTGQLNTGELFF
TRBV6-2/TRBV6-3	few	TRBJ2-5	.	TGTGCCAGCAGTTACTCGAGATCGGGTGCGGAGACCCAGTACTTC	CASSYSRSGAETQYF
TRBV12-3/TRBV12-4	.	TRBJ2-5	TRBD1	TGTGCCAGCAGTTCTGGGACAGTACAAGAGACCCAGTACTTC	CASSSGTVQETQYF
TRBV11-1	few	TRBJ1-1	.	TGTGCCAGTAATCGGATGGGTGACACTGAAGCTTTCTTT	CASNRMGDTEAFF
TRBV19	.	TRBJ1-1	.	TGTGCCAGTAATACAGGGAAGGGACAGAACACTGAAGCTTTCTTT	CASNTGKGQNTEAFF
TRBV15	.	TRBJ2-6	.	TGTGCCACCAGCAGTCTGCAAAGGGGGGGGGCCAACGTCCTGACTTTC	CATSSLQRGGANVLTF
TRBV5-1	.	TRBJ2-1	TRBD2	TGCGCCAGCAGCTCGGGACTAGCGGAATACAATGAGCAGTTCTTC	CASSSGLAEYNEQFF
TRBV19	.	TRBJ1-2	TRBD1	TGTGCCAGTAACCCGGACAGGTCTACTAACTATGGCTACACCTTC	CASNPDRSTNYGYTF
TRBV20-1	.	TRBJ2-5	TRBD2	TGCAGTGCTAGAGATTTCCAGCGGGAGCTTCAAGAGACCCAGTACTTC	CSARDFQRELQETQYF
TRBV11-3	.	TRBJ1-2	.	TGTGCCAGCAGCCCGGGCTGGGATGGCTACACCTTC	CASSPGWDGYTF
TRBV27	few	TRBJ2-7	TRBD1	TGTGCCAGCAGCCTACAGGGGGCCCCATCCGGCGAGCAGTACTTC	CASSLQGAPSGEQYF
TRBV6-2/TRBV6-3	few	TRBJ1-6	.	TGTGCCAGCAGTTACGCCAGGGGTGTCGGTTCACCCCTCCACTTT	CASSYARGVGSPLHF
TRBV7-9	.	TRBJ2-5	TRBD1	TGTGCCAGCAGCTTGGGATCTGAAGGGGGCGGTGAGACCCAGTACTTC	CASSLGSEGGGETQYF
TRBV6-2/TRBV6-3	.	TRBJ2-3	.	TGTGCCAGCAGTTACCCCCCTCGGGGGGATACGCAGTATTTT	CASSYPPRGDTQYF
TRBV19	.	TRBJ1-5	TRBD1	TGTGCCAGTAGTGCAACCGGGACAGGGGGCGGACGTAGCAATCAGCCCCAGCATTTT	CASSATGTGGGRSNQPQHF
TRBV12-3/TRBV12-4	.	TRBJ1-2	.	TGTGCCAGCAGGCGGGCCGCGAACTATGGCTACACCTTC	CASRRAANYGYTF
TRBV7-7	.	TRBJ2-1	TRBD1	TGTGCCAGCAGCCAGGGGGGGACAGGGGGCAATGAGCAGTTCTTC	CASSQGGTGGNEQFF
TRBV30	.	TRBJ1-1	TRBD1	TGTGCCTGGAGTTTGGGACAGGGTGAAGCTTTCTTT	CAWSLGQGEAFF
TRBV28	few	TRBJ1-2	.	TGTGCCAGCAGTTTAACCCGCCCGATGAACTATGGCTACACCTTC	CASSLTRPMNYGYTF
TRBV6-2/TRBV6-3	.	TRBJ2-3	.	TGTGCCAGCAGCCCCATGGGGGGAGGCAGCACAGATACGCAGTATTTT	CASSPMGGGSTDTQYF
TRBV2	.	TRBJ2-3	.	TGTGCCAGCAGTGATGGTCTAACTAGCACAGATACGCAGTATTTT	CASSDGLTSTDTQYF
TRBV11-3	.	TRBJ2-1	.	TGTGCCAGCAGCTTAGAGTTGGTGGGCAATGAGCAGTTCTTC	CASSLELVGNEQFF
TRBV28	.	TRBJ1-1	.	TGTGCCACCGAGTTGAACACTGAAGCTTTCTTT	CATELNTEAFF
TRBV30	.	TRBJ1-5	TRBD1	TGTGCCTGGAGTACCGGGACAGACCTAAATCAGCCCCAGCATTTT	CAWSTGTDLNQPQHF
TRBV7-9	.	TRBJ2-1	.	TGTGCCAGCAGCTTAGAGATAGAGCAGTTCTTC	CASSLEIEQFF
TRBV2	.	TRBJ1-3	.	TGTGCCAGCACCGCAGGGGCTGGAAACACCATATATTTT	CASTAGAGNTIYF
TRBV5-5	few	TRBJ2-3	.	TGTGCCAGCAGCTTGGATGGCGCCTACACAGATACGCAGTATTTT	CASSLDGAYTDTQYF
TRBV19	.	TRBJ2-5	.	TGTGCCAGTAGTCCGGGCGGGGGCAGGGAGACCCAGTACTTC	CASSPGGGRETQYF
TRBV18	.	TRBJ2-3	.	TGTGCCAGCTCACCGTACTCAGATACGCAGTATTTT	CASSPYSDTQYF
TRBV6-5	few	TRBJ1-2	TRBD1	TGTGCCAGCAGTTGGGGCAGGGGGGGAGTGAGAGATGGCTACACCTTC	CASSWGRGGVRDGYTF
TRBV25-1	.	TRBJ1-2	TRBD1	TGTGCCAGCAGTGGGGACAGTCCCTATGGCTACACCTTC	CASSGDSPYGYTF
TRBV6-1	.	TRBJ2-7	TRBD2	TGTGCCAGTGGTGGGGCGGGAGAAAGCGACGAGCAGTACTTC	CASGGAGESDEQYF
TRBV21-1	few	TRBJ1-2	.	TGTGCCAGCAGCACGTCCTCCAGGGGGCGCCGGTATGGCTACACCTTC	CASSTSSRGRRYGYTF
TRBV20-1	few	TRBJ1-1	.	TGCAGTGCTAGAGATACCCAGGGGTGGATGAACACTGAAGCTTTCTTT	CSARDTQGWMNTEAFF
TRBV5-4	.	TRBJ1-1	TRBD1	TGTGCCAGCAGCACCGGGACAGGGAGGAACACTGAAGCTTTCTTT	CASSTGTGRNTEAFF
TRBV9	few	TRBJ1-2	.	TGTGCCAGCAGCGTAGGGACATCGACTAACTATGGCTACACCTTC	CASSVGTSTNYGYTF
TRBV7-2	.	TRBJ1-1	.	TGTGCCAGCAGCTTAGTTGGAGGGGAGAACACTGAAGCTTTCTTT	CASSLVGGENTEAFF
TRBV19	few	TRBJ1-2	.	TGTGCCAGTAGAGTTGACAGGACGGACTATGGCTACACCTTC	CASRVDRTDYGYTF
TRBV11-2	.	TRBJ1-1	.	TGTGCCAGCAGCTCTGAACAGGGCCACACTGAAGCTTTCTTT	CASSSEQGHTEAFF
TRBV5-4	.	TRBJ2-1	TRBD2	TGTGCCAGCAGCCTGGGGACTAGCCCCCATGAGCAGTTCTTC	CASSLGTSPHEQFF
TRBV3-1	.	TRBJ2-7	.	TGTGCCAGCAGCCAAAACGGGGGTTCCTACGAGCAGTACTTC	CASSQNGGSYEQYF
TRBV6-1	few	TRBJ2-7	TRBD2	TGTGCCAGCAGTCCCGGGGGGGGGAGGCAGTACTTC	CASSPGGGRQYF
TRBV28	.	TRBJ1-2	.	TGTGCCAGCAGCGGAGTTAAGGGCGCCATCGACTATGGCTACACCTTC	CASSGVKGAIDYGYTF
TRBV7-2	.	TRBJ2-4	.	TGTGCCAGCAGCTTAGGGTTGGGCCATCTGTACTTC	CASSLGLGHLYF
TRBV7-9	few	TRBJ1-2	TRBD1	TGTGCCAGCAGCTTCGGGACAGGGTCTGGCTACACCTTC	CASSFGTGSGYTF